This TCR beta chain was identified during a study of blood T cell repertoires in COVID-19. Categorization into cohorts depended on clinical history that participants reported. Assay: immunoSEQ multiplex PCR; the TCRdb copy retains only in-frame clones and omits some. This table holds roughly 260,000 clones, over 80% found once. The TCR sequence derives from a human donor in a cohort exposed to, infected with or recovered from COVID-19 (not recorded which). The donor label of this sample is uncertain. Sample: PBMCs or T cells enriched from blood (not recorded which).

CDR3 region: CASSPGTGPKNIQYF. For the CDR3, the DNA is TGTGCCAGCAGCCCCGGGACAGGGCCCAAAAACATTCAGTACTTC. The gene calls are TRBV27 and TRBJ2-4; 9 bases are shared with TRBD1. This CDR3 is built from 15 residues. Germline CDR1 is MNHEY and CDR2 is SMNVEV (reference sequence). J gave up 2 bases and V 6 bases, and 5 bases lay outside the gene matches.